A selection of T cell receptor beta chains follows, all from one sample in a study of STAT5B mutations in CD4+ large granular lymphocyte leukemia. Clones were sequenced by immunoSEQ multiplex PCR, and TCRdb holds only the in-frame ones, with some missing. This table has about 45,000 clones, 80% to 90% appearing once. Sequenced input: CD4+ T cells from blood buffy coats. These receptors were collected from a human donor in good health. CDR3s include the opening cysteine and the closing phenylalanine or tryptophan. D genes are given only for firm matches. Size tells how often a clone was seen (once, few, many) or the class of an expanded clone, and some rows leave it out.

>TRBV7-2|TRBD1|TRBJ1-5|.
CASSSGGTEDNQPQHF
TGTGCCAGCAGCTCCGGTGGGACAGAAGATAATCAGCCCCAGCATTTT
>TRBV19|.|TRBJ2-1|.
CATKLPSYNEQFF
TGTGCCACTAAGCTACCCTCCTACAATGAGCAGTTCTTC
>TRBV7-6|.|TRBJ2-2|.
CASSLGSGGELFF
TGTGCCAGCAGCTTAGGGTCGGGCGGGGAGCTGTTTTTT
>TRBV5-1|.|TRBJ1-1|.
CASSLGSLNTEAFF
TGCGCCAGCAGCTTAGGATCGTTGAACACTGAAGCTTTCTTT
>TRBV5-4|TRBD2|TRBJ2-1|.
CASSPGLAGARGEQFF
TGTGCCAGCAGCCCGGGGCTAGCGGGTGCGAGGGGTGAGCAGTTCTTC
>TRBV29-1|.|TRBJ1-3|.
CSVSESVGVGGNTIYF
TGCAGCGTTTCCGAGTCCGTCGGAGTTGGTGGAAACACCATATATTTT
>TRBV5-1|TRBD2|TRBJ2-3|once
CASSSGTSGTDTQYF
TGCGCCAGCAGCTCCGGGACTAGCGGCACAGATACGCAGTATTTT
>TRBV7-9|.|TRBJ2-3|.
CASTLARTDTQYF
TGTGCCAGCACCCTCGCGCGCACAGATACGCAGTATTTT
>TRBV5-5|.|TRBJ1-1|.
CASTPRGNTEAFF
TGTGCCAGCACCCCTCGGGGGAACACTGAAGCTTTCTTT
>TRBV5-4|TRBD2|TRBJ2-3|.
CASRVAGGTDTQYF
TGTGCCAGCAGGGTAGCGGGAGGGACAGATACGCAGTATTTT
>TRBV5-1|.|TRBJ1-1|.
CASSLARQPLNTEAFF
TGCGCCAGCAGCTTGGCCCGGCAGCCCCTGAACACTGAAGCTTTCTTT
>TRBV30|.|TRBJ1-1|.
CAWNRADPTNTEAFF
TGTGCCTGGAATCGGGCAGACCCAACGAACACTGAAGCTTTCTTT
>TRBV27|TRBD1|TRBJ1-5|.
CASSFSGGTSNQPQHF
TGTGCCAGCAGTTTCTCAGGGGGCACGAGCAATCAGCCCCAGCATTTT
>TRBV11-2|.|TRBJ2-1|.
CASSSFGEVAGNEQFF
TGTGCCAGCAGCTCCTTTGGGGAGGTGGCGGGTAATGAGCAGTTCTTC
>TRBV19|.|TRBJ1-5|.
CASSTTGTYQPQHF
TGTGCCAGTAGTACGACCGGGACGTATCAGCCCCAGCATTTT
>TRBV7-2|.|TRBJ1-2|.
CASSSSLGKGYTF
TGTGCCAGCAGCTCCAGTTTAGGGAAAGGCTACACCTTC
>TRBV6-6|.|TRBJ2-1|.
CASSYSPTTNEQFF
TGTGCCAGCAGTTACTCCCCGACTACCAATGAGCAGTTCTTC
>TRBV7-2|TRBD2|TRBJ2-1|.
CASSRAGREQFF
TGTGCCAGCAGCCGAGCGGGAAGGGAGCAGTTCTTC